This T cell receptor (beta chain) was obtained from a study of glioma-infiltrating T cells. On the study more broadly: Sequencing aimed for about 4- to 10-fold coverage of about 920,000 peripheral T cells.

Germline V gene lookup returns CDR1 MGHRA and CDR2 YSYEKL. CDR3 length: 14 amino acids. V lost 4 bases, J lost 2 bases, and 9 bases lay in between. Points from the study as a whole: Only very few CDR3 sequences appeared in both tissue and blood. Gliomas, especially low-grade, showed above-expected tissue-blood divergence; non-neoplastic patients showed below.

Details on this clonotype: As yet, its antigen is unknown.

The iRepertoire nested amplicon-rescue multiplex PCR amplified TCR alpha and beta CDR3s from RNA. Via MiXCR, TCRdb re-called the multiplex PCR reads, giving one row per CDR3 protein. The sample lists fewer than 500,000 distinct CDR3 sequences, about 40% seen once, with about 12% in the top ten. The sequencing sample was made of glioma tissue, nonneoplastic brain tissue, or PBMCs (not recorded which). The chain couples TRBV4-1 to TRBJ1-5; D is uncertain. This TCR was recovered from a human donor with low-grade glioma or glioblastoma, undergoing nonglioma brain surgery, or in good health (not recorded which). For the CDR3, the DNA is TGCGCCAGCAGCCCCAAGGCAGGCAATCAGCCCCAGCATTTT. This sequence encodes CASSPKAGNQPQHF.